Following are 26 T cell receptor beta chains from one sample sequenced in a study of blood T cell repertoires in COVID-19 (dated by TCRdb to the early 2020s). Library generation was performed with the immunoSEQ multiplex PCR assay. TCRdb limited this immuneACCESS table to in-frame rearrangements with V and J called. A share of clones is missing; checked studies link under half to unresolved V genes, and the rest is unexplained. The sample profile shows a few hundred thousand clones; about four fifths of them were found once. The top ten clonotypes cover roughly 3.1% of the sample. The source material was peripheral blood. Receptor source: a woman aged 18-29 years with acute or convalescent COVID-19.

The genes are TRBV19 and TRBJ1-2; D uncertain. The V gene's germline CDR1 is LNHDA and CDR2 SQIVND (reference sequence). This CDR3 comprises 15 residues. V was shortened by 8 bases and J by 3 bases, with 19 bases between the two germline ends. CDR3 coding DNA: TGTGCCAGTCTTCGATCTGAGGTCGGGGACTATGGCTACACCTTC. Its protein is CASLRSEVGDYGYTF.

This chain connects TRBV27 to TRBJ1-1, with D possibly being TRBD1 (6 bases). V dropped 0 bases and J dropped 4 bases, with 12 bases sitting between them. The CDR3 consists of 15 residues. From germline, CDR1 is MNHEY and CDR2 SMNVEV (reference sequence). The CDR3 is CASSLSTGQGTEAFF. The CDR3 nucleotides are TGTGCCAGCAGTTTATCGACAGGCCAAGGCACTGAAGCTTTCTTT.

The chain uses TRBV7-3 and TRBJ2-4; D is perhaps TRBD2 (5 bases). From germline, CDR1 is SGHTA and CDR2 FQGTGA. This CDR3 comprises 14 residues. V lost 5 bases and J lost 5, with 13 bases in between. In DNA, the CDR3 is TGTGCCAGCAGCCGGGGTGGTAGTGAAAACATTCAGTACTTC. Translation: CASSRGGSENIQYF. The full variable domain, in which reference TRBV7-3 and TRBJ2-4 provide the parts outside the CDR3, is GAGVSQTPSNKVTEKGKYVELRCDPISGHTALYWYRQSLGQGPEFLIYFQGTGAADDSGLPNDRFFAVRPEGSVSTLKIQRTERGDSAVYLCASSRGGSENIQYFGAGTRLSVL.

The chain employs TRBV7-9 and TRBJ2-6, with TRBD2 matching 10 bases. V lost 6 bases, J lost 0 bases, and 8 bases stayed unmatched. Germline-derived CDR1 and CDR2 are SEHNR and FQNEAQ (reference sequence). The length of the CDR3 is 18 residues. This CDR3 is CASRGSSGRASGANVLTF. The CDR3 coding sequence is TGTGCCAGCAGAGGATCTAGCGGGAGAGCCTCTGGGGCCAACGTCCTGACTTTC. Full variable domain (rest looked up from reference TRBV7-9 and TRBJ2-6): DTGVSQNPRHKITKRGQNVTFRCDPISEHNRLYWYRQTLGQGPEFLTYFQNEAQLEKSRLLSDRFSAERPKGSFSTLEIQRTEQGDSAMYLCASRGSSGRASGANVLTFGAGSRLTVL.

CDR3 loop: CARRKRLAEHNEQFF. The CDR3 DNA sequence: TGTGCCAGAAGGAAAAGACTAGCGGAGCACAATGAGCAGTTCTTC. V usage is TRBV5-3 and J usage is TRBJ2-1; the match to TRBD2 covers 9 bases. TRBV5-3 is labeled an ORF, and its function is uncertain. The CDR3 loop spans 15 amino acids. Trimming at V came to 5 bases and at J to 5 bases, leaving 8 bases not matched to a gene.

The chain uses TRBV7-2 and TRBJ1-2; the D gene is possibly TRBD1 (5 bases). Germline lookup yields CDR1 SGHTA and CDR2 FQGNSA. V lost 5 bases, J lost 3 bases, and 10 bases lay in between. This CDR3 region has 13 residues. CDR3 sequence: CASSHGGYYGYTF. CDR3 in DNA: TGTGCCAGCAGCCATGGGGGGTACTATGGCTACACCTTC.

The rearrangement uses TRBV29-1 and TRBJ2-1, with 15 bases identical to TRBD2. Germline loops: CDR1 SQVTM, CDR2 ANQGSEA. This CDR3 has 17 residues. Germline trimming cut 4 bases from V and 6 bases from J; bases unmatched to any gene: 10. CDR3 region: CSVAGLAGGFLRNEQFF. The CDR3 DNA follows: TGCAGCGTTGCTGGACTAGCGGGAGGGTTTTTGCGCAATGAGCAGTTCTTC.

CDR3 in amino acids: CASSSRERSYEQYF. The CDR3 region has the DNA TGTGCCAGCAGCTCCCGGGAGAGAAGCTACGAGCAGTACTTC. The gene calls are TRBV13 and TRBJ2-7; tentatively, D is TRBD2 (6 bases). V lost 4 bases, J lost 3 bases, and 13 bases lay in between. CDR3 length: 14 residues. In germline, CDR1 is PRHDT, CDR2 FYEKMQ (reference sequence). The complete variable domain, with remaining parts taken from reference TRBV13 and TRBJ2-7, reads AAGVIQSPRHLIKEKRETATLKCYPIPRHDTVYWYQQGPGQDPQFLISFYEKMQSDKGSIPDRFSAQQFSDYHSELNMSSLELGDSALYFCASSSRERSYEQYFGPGTRLTVT.

This clone has ten or more counts. The genes are TRBV5-1 and TRBJ2-1, with TRBD2 matching over 10 bases. J lost 6 bases, V lost 0 bases, and 3 bases had no gene match. The germline V gene encodes CDR1 SGHRS and CDR2 YFSETQ. CDR3 length equals 15 residues. CDR3 sequence (DNA): TGCGCCAGCAGCTTGGAGGCTAGCGGGAGCAATGAGCAGTTCTTC. Its protein is CASSLEASGSNEQFF.

The rearrangement joins TRBV4-3 to TRBJ2-1, with 9 bases that match TRBD1. This CDR3 region has 17 residues. The J segment lost 7 bases and the V segment lost 0 bases, leaving 10 bases of the junction unmatched. Germline V gene lookup returns CDR1 LGHNA and CDR2 YSLEER. CDR3 nucleotide sequence: TGCGCCAGCAGCCAAGATTGGTCGACAGGGGGTGAGAATGAGCAGTTCTTC. It specifies CASSQDWSTGGENEQFF.

J is TRBJ2-2 and V is TRBV29-1; 7 bases agree with TRBD1. Looked up from germline, CDR1 is SQVTM and CDR2 is ANQGSEA. V trimming: 3 bases; J trimming: 6 bases; junction bases outside the gene matches: 4. The CDR3 extends over 13 amino acids. CDR3 sequence: CSVDARGSGELFF. Written as DNA, the CDR3 is TGCAGCGTTGACGCCAGGGGGTCCGGGGAGCTGTTTTTT.

This chain links TRBV4-3 with TRBJ1-2; 9 bases are a match to TRBD1. V shed 1 base, J shed 7 bases, and the junction held 13 bases outside the gene matches. CDR3 length: 17 residues. Germline V gives CDR1 LGHNA, CDR2 YSLEER. DNA of the CDR3: TGCGCCAGCAGCCAAGCCCACCGGGACAGGGTATATACTGGCTACACCTTC. Amino acids: CASSQAHRDRVYTGYTF.

V and J are TRBV6-5 and TRBJ2-1, with 14 bases identical to TRBD2. This CDR3 spans 16 amino acids. V shed 0 bases and J 8 bases; nucleotides not matched to a gene: 3. The germline V gene has CDR1 MNHEY and CDR2 SVGAGI. CDR3 in DNA: TGTGCCAGCAGTTACTCAGGGACTAGCGGGAGCTATGAGCAGTTCTTC. Protein sequence: CASSYSGTSGSYEQFF.

The genes are TRBV6-1 and TRBJ2-7; D gene unclear. This CDR3 region has 13 residues. Germline-derived CDR1 and CDR2 are MNHNS and SASEGT. Trimming shortened V by 4 bases and J by 2 bases, and 9 bases separated the two germline ends. The CDR3 region is CASSAASAYEQYF. The CDR3 DNA reads TGTGCCAGCAGTGCAGCGAGCGCCTACGAGCAGTACTTC.

This clone was counted only a few times. This chain connects TRBV2 to TRBJ2-7; D perhaps matches TRBD2 (5 bases). V was shortened by 0 bases and J by 0 bases, with 6 bases between the two germline ends. The CDR3 spans 14 residues. Germline lookup yields CDR1 SNHLY and CDR2 FYNNEI. DNA for the CDR3: TGTGCCAGCAGTGAAGCGGAGGACTCCTACGAGCAGTACTTC. It yields the protein CASSEAEDSYEQYF.

This clone has a handful of counts. As DNA, the CDR3 is TGTGCCAGTACGGGGGGTCCGGGCCCTGGGGCCAACGTCCTGACTTTC. Protein sequence: CASTGGPGPGANVLTF. V is TRBV19 and J is TRBJ2-6; 7 nucleotides agree with TRBD2. Germline V lookup: CDR1 LNHDA, CDR2 SQIVND (reference sequence). V trimming: 7 bases; J trimming: 2 bases; junction bases outside the gene matches: 8. The length of the CDR3 is 16 residues.

The chain is built from TRBV11-2 and TRBJ2-1; 10 bases line up with TRBD2. This CDR3 spans 18 amino acids. Germline CDR1 reads SGHAT; CDR2 reads FQNNGV. The V gene end was trimmed by 1 base and the J gene end by 5 bases; junction bases not matched to a gene: 11. The CDR3 sequence is CASSLVASGGLFNNEQFF. CDR3 sequence (DNA): TGTGCCAGCAGCTTAGTTGCTAGCGGGGGCCTCTTTAACAATGAGCAGTTCTTC.

This clone has a single count. The chain couples TRBV9 to TRBJ2-1; TRBD2 is a possible D gene (6 bases). The length of the CDR3 is 15 residues. Trimming cost V 2 bases and J 2 bases, with 11 bases left between them. CDR1 is SGDLS and CDR2 is YYNGEE in the germline V gene. The CDR3 sequence is CASSVAGTAYNEQFF. The CDR3, as DNA: TGTGCCAGCAGCGTCGCGGGAACGGCCTACAATGAGCAGTTCTTC.

In nucleotides, the CDR3 is TGTGCCAGCAGCCGACAGGGGCATCAGCCCCAGCATTTT. This translates into CASSRQGHQPQHF. This rearrangement joins TRBV3-1 (or the pseudogene TRBV3-2) to TRBJ1-5; 8 bases fit TRBD1. Germline V gene lookup returns CDR1 LGHDT and CDR2 YNNKEL (reference sequence). The V segment lost 4 bases and the J segment 5 bases; nucleotides outside the gene matches: 1. The CDR3 is 13 amino acids.

The J gene is TRBJ1-2, the V gene TRBV11-2; D gene ambiguous. The CDR3 is 14 amino acids. CDR1 is SGHAT, CDR2 FQNNGV, per germline. V was cut by 1 base and J by 6 bases, with 12 bases left in between. CDR3 DNA: TGTGCCAGCAGCTTAGTGCGCAGGTGGGATGGCTACACCTTC. Its protein is CASSLVRRWDGYTF.

The chain joins TRBV7-2 to TRBJ2-4; tentative D call: TRBD1 (6 bases). The CDR3 is made up of 17 amino acids. Germline V gene lookup returns CDR1 SGHTA and CDR2 FQGNSA. With 5 bases removed from V and 6 bases from J, the gap between germline ends came to 23 bases. CDR3 sequence reads: CASSPQPSWGRGNIQYF. The CDR3 DNA sequence: TGTGCCAGCAGCCCACAACCAAGTTGGGGGCGAGGAAACATTCAGTACTTC. The whole variable domain, remainder taken from reference TRBV7-2 and TRBJ2-4, is GAGVSQSPSNKVTEKGKDVELRCDPISGHTALYWYRQSLGQGLEFLIYFQGNSAPDKSGLPSDRFSAERTGGSVSTLTIQRTQQEDSAVYLCASSPQPSWGRGNIQYFGAGTRLSVL.

The V gene is TRBV6-2 or TRBV6-3, the J gene TRBJ1-6, with D perhaps TRBD1 (6 bases). With 2 bases removed from V and 8 bases from J, the gap between germline ends came to 13 bases. The CDR3 runs to 15 residues. CDR1 is MNHEY and CDR2 is SVGEGT in the germline V gene. CDR3: CASSYSVRGYSPLHF. DNA for the CDR3: TGTGCCAGCAGTTACAGTGTCAGGGGCTATTCACCCCTCCACTTT.

The chain employs TRBV7-2 and TRBJ2-3, with 8 bases lining up with TRBD2. Germline V gene sequence: CDR1 SGHTA, CDR2 FQGNSA. The CDR3 extends over 16 amino acids. V lost 6 bases and J lost 2; bases outside the gene matches: 10. The CDR3: CASSLRASGPTDTQYF. CDR3 nucleotides: TGTGCCAGCAGTCTTCGGGCTAGCGGGCCCACAGATACGCAGTATTTT.

This clone has a handful of counts. The J gene is TRBJ2-7, the V gene TRBV20-1, with 8 bases fitting TRBD1. V lost 5 bases to trimming and J lost 4 bases; unmatched junction nucleotides: 1. This CDR3 has 11 residues. Germline CDR1 DFQATT, CDR2 SNEGSKA (reference sequence). The CDR3 DNA reads as TGCAGTGCTGGGACAGGATACGAGCAGTACTTC. This encodes CSAGTGYEQYF.

The chain has TRBV18 and TRBJ1-5; TRBD1 matches 11 bases. Germline V gene sequence: CDR1 KGHSH, CDR2 LQKENI. This CDR3 spans 16 amino acids. V trimming: 3 bases; J trimming: 0 bases; junction bases outside the gene matches: 1. CDR3 sequence (DNA): TGTGCCAGCTCACCCGGGACAGGGGGTAGCAATCAGCCCCAGCATTTT. It codes for CASSPGTGGSNQPQHF.

V is TRBV11-2 and J is TRBJ1-2; tentatively, D is TRBD1 (5 bases). Germline V gives CDR1 SGHAT, CDR2 FQNNGV. V was cut by 8 bases and J by 4 bases, with 11 bases left in between. The CDR3 is 12 amino acids. CDR3 nucleotide sequence: TGTGCCAGCCGCGGGACGGCCTATGGCTACACCTTC. Amino acids: CASRGTAYGYTF.